These 10 T cell receptor beta chains share one sample of origin, sequenced in a study of cytomegalovirus exposure and HLA in healthy donors. The study ran its PCR with 60 Vbeta and 13 Jbeta primers. Here immunoSEQ multiplex PCR was the method, and the copy in TCRdb shows in-frame clones only, minus some. The data show 85,000 to 100,000 clones, with roughly three fifths seen just once and around 6.3% held by the top ten. Material for sequencing was PBMCs. Receptors were obtained from a woman younger than 45 in good health and CMV-seronegative.

This clone was recorded a few times. The CDR3 coding sequence is TGTGCCAGCAGCTTACTAGCAGTAGTGCGAGAGACCCAGTACTTC. This encodes CASSLLAVVRETQYF. The V and J genes are TRBV7-6 and TRBJ2-5; possibly TRBD2 for D (5 bases). Germline V lookup: CDR1 SGHVS, CDR2 FNYEAQ. The CDR3 is made up of 15 amino acids. Trimming took off 2 bases at V and 4 bases at J, with 14 bases between the two ends.

This clone was seen a single time. DNA for the CDR3: TGTGCCAGCAGCTTTCAGGGTGCGAACACCGGGGAGCTGTTTTTT. It encodes CASSFQGANTGELFF. V and J are TRBV7-6 and TRBJ2-2; maybe TRBD1 (5 bases). The V gene lost 3 bases and the J gene lost 0 bases, with 8 bases spanning the gap. The CDR3 sequence is 15 residues long. Germline V CDR1 and CDR2: SGHVS, FNYEAQ.

This chain's CDR3 is CASSSNFGNTIYF. The DNA of the CDR3 is TGTGCCAGCAGCTCGAACTTTGGAAACACCATATATTTT. The rearrangement links TRBV5-6 to TRBJ1-3; D remains unclear. V gave up 3 bases and J gave up 3 bases, with 7 bases separating them. The germline CDR1 and CDR2 sequences are SGHDT and YYEEEE. CDR3 length equals 13 residues.

The chain carries TRBV4-2 and TRBJ2-1; 9 nucleotides match TRBD2. Trimming cost V 1 base and J 15 bases; bases outside gene matches: 13. This CDR3 has 15 residues. Per germline, CDR1 LGHNA and CDR2 YNFKEQ. CDR3 DNA sequence: TGTGCCAGCAGCCAAGTGGGAGGCGCCGGGACTAGCACGTTCTTC. This encodes CASSQVGGAGTSTFF.

This clone was seen a few times. The V and J genes are TRBV10-3 and TRBJ1-1, with TRBD1 identical over 8 bases. Germline trimming cut 9 bases from V and 1 base from J; bases unmatched to any gene: 1. The CDR3 runs to 12 residues. Germline V gene sequence: CDR1 ENHRY, CDR2 SYGVKD. CDR3 sequence: CAMGTGNTEAFF. The CDR3 nucleotides are TGTGCCATGGGGACAGGGAACACTGAAGCTTTCTTT.

This clone was seen more than once but under ten times. The V and J genes are TRBV6-1 and TRBJ1-1; D is uncertain. Trimming shortened V by 3 bases and J by 2 bases, and 7 bases separated the two germline ends. CDR1 MNHNS and CDR2 SASEGT come from the germline V gene. The CDR3 sequence is 13 residues long. The CDR3 region has the DNA TGTGCCAGCAGTGAGGGAGTTAACACTGAAGCTTTCTTT. Protein: CASSEGVNTEAFF.

The chain has TRBV7-2 and TRBJ2-3; 10 bases are a match to TRBD2. The CDR3 is 13 residues long. Trimming at V came to 5 bases and at J to 9 bases, leaving 5 bases not matched to a gene. CDR1 and CDR2 from the germline V gene are SGHTA and FQGNSA. The CDR3: CASSTSSGRTQYF. CDR3 nucleotides: TGTGCCAGCAGCACCTCTAGCGGGAGAACGCAGTATTTT.

CDR3 sequence (DNA): TGTGCCAGCAAACTTGGAGATACCTTAGGAGAGACCCAGTACTTC. Translation gives CASKLGDTLGETQYF. The chain combines TRBV5-4 with TRBJ2-5; D not certain. CDR3 length: 15 residues. Germline V gene data show CDR1 as SGHNT and CDR2 as YYREEE (reference sequence). The ends were cut back, 6 bases at V and 4 bases at J, with 19 bases in the middle.

The rearrangement uses TRBV5-1 and TRBJ2-7, with 9 bases that match TRBD2. This CDR3 has 15 residues. Germline V CDR1 and CDR2: SGHRS, YFSETQ. V dropped 4 bases and J dropped 2; count of bases not matched to a gene: 7. The chain's CDR3 is CASSPVAGATYEQYF. CDR3 bases: TGCGCCAGCAGCCCTGTAGCGGGGGCCACCTACGAGCAGTACTTC.

J is TRBJ1-6 and V is TRBV19, with D possibly being TRBD1 (6 bases). CDR1 LNHDA and CDR2 SQIVND come from the germline V gene (reference sequence). The CDR3 covers 16 residues. V lost 5 bases and J lost 8, with 19 bases in between. CDR3 residues: CASSPSLGGQDSPLHF. The CDR3 nucleotides read TGTGCCAGTAGTCCGTCGTTGGGGGGGCAAGATTCACCCCTCCACTTT. Combining the CDR3 with reference TRBV19 and TRBJ1-6 gives the whole variable domain DGGITQSPKYLFRKEGQNVTLSCEQNLNHDAMYWYRQDPGQGLRLIYYSQIVNDFQKGDIAEGYSVSREKKESFPLTVTSAQKNPTAFYLCASSPSLGGQDSPLHFGNGTRLTVT.